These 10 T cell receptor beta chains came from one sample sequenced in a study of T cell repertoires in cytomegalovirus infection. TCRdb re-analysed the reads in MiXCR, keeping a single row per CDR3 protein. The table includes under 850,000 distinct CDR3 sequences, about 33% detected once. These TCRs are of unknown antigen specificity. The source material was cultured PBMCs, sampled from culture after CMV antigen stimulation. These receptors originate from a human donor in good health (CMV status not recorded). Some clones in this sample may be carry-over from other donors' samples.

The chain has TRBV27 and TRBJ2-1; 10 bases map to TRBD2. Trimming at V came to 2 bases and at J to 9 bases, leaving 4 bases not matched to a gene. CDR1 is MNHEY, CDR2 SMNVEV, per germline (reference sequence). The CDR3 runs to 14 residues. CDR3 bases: TGTGCCAGCAGTTTAAAGCGGGAGGGCCGTGAGCAGTTCTTC. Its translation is CASSLKREGREQFF.

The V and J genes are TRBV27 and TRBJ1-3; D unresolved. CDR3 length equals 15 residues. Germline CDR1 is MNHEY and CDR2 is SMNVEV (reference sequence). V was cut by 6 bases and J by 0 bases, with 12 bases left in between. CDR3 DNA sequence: TGTGCCAGCAGCTCCAACCGGGACTCTGGAAACACCATATATTTT. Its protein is CASSSNRDSGNTIYF.

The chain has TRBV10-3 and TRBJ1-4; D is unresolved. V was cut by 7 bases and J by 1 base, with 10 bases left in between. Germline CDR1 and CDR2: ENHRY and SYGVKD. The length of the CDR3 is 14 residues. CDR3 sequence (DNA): TGTGCCATCAAATCATCGGTAACTAATGAAAAACTGTTTTTT. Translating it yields CAIKSSVTNEKLFF.

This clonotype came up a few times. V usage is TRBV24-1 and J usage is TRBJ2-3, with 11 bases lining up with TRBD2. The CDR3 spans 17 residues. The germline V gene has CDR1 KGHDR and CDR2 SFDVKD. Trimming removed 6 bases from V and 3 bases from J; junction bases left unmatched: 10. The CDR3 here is CATSRLPLAGETDTQYF. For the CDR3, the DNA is TGTGCCACCAGTCGACTACCACTAGCGGGAGAGACAGATACGCAGTATTTT.

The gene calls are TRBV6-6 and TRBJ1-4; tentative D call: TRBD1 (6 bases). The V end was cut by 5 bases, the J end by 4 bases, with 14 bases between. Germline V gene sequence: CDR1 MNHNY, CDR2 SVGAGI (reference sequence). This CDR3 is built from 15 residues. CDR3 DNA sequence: TGTGCCAGCAGTCCGGTAGGGGGATTTAATGAAAAACTGTTTTTT. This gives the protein CASSPVGGFNEKLFF.

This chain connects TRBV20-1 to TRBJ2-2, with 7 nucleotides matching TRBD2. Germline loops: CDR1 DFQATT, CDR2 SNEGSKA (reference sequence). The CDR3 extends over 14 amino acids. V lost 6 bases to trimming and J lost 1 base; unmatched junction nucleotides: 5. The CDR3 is CSARTSLNTGELFF. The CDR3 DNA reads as TGCAGTGCCAGGACTAGTCTGAACACCGGGGAGCTGTTTTTT.

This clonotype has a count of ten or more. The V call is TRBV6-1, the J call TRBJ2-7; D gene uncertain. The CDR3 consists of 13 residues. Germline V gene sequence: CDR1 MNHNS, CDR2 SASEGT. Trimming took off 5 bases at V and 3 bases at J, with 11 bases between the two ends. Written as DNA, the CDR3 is TGTGCCAGCAGTCGCACCAAATTCTACGAGCAGTACTTC. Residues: CASSRTKFYEQYF.

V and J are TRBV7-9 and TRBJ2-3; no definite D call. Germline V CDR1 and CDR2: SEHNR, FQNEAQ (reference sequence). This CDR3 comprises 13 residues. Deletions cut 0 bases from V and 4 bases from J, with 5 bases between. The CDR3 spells CASSLAHADTQYF. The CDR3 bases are TGTGCCAGCAGCTTAGCGCATGCAGATACGCAGTATTTT.

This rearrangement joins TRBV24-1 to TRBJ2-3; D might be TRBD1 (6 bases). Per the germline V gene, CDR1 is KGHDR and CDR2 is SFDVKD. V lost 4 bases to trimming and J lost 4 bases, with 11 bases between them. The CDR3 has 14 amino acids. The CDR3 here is CATSDQGNADTQYF. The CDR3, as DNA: TGTGCCACCAGTGACCAGGGGAATGCAGATACGCAGTATTTT.

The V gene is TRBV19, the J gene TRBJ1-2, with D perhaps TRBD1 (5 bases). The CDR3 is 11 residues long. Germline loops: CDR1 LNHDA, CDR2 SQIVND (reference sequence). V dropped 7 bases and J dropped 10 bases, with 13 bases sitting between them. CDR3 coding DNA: TGTGCCAGTATCCTGAGAGGGGTCTACACCTTC. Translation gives CASILRGVYTF.